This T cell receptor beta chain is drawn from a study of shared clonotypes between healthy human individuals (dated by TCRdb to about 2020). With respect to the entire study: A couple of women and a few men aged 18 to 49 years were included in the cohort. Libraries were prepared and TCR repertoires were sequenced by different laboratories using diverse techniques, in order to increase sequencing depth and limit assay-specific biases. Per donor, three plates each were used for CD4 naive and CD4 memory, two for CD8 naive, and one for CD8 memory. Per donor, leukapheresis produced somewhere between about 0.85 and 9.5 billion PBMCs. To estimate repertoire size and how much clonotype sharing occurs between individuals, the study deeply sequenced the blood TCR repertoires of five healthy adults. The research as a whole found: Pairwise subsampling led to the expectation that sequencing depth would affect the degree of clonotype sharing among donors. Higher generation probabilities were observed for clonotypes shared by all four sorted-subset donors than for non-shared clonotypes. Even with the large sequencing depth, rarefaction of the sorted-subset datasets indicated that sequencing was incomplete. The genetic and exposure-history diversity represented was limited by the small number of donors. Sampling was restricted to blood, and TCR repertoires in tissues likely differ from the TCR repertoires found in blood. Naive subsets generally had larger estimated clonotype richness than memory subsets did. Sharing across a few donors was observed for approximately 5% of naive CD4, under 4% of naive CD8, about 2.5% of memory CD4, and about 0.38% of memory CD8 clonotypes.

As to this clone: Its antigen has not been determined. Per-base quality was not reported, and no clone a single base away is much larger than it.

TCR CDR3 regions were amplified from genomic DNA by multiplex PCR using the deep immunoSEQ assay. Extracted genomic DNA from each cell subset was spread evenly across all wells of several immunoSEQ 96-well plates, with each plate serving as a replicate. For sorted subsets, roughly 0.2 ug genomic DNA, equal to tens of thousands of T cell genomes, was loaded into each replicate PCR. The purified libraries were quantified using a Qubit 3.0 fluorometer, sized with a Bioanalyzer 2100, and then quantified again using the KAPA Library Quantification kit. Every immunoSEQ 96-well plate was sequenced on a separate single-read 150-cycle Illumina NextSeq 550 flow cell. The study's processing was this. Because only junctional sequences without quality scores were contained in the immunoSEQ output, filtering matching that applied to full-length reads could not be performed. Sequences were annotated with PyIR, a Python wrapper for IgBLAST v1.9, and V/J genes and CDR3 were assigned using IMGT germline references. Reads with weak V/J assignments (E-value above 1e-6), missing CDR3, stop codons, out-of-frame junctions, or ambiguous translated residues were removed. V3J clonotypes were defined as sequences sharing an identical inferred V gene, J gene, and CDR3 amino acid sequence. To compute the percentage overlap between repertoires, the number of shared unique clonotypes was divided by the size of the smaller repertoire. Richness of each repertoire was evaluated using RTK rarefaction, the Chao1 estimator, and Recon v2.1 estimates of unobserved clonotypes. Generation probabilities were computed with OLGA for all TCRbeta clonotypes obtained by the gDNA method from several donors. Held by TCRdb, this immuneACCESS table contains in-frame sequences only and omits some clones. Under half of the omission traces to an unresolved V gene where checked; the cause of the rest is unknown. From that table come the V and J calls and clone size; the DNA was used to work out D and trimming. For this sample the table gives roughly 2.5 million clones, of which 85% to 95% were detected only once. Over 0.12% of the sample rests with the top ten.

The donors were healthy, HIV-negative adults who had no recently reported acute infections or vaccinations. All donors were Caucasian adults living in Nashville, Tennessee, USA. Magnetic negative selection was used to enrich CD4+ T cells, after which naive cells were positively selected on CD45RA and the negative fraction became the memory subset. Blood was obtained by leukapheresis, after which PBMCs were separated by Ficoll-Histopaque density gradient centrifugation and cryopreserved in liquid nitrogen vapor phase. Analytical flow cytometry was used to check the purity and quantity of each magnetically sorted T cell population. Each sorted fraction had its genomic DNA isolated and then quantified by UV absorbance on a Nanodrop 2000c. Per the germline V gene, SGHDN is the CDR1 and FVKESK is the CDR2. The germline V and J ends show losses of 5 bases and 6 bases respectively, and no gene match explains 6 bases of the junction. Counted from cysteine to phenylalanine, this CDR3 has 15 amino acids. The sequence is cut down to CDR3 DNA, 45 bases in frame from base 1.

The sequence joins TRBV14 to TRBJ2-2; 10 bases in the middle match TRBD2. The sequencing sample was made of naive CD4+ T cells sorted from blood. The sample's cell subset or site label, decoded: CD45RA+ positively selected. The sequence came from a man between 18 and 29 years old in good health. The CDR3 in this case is CASSVLAGQAGELFF. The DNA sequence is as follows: TGTGCCAGCAGCGTACTAGCGGGACAGGCCGGGGAGCTGTTTTTT.